The sequence of this T cell receptor beta chain was determined in a study of T cell responses to AZD1222 COVID-19 vaccine. Trimming stripped 1 base from V and 4 bases from J, with 13 bases between. From germline, CDR1 is SNHLY and CDR2 FYNNEI. This CDR3 comprises 15 residues. Clones were sequenced by immunoSEQ multiplex PCR, and TCRdb holds only the in-frame ones, with some missing. The table lists over 100,000 clones, roughly 88% of them singletons. The V call is TRBV2, the J call TRBJ1-2; maybe TRBD1 (5 bases). The TCR was taken from an adult in good health. This material consisted of peripheral blood, taken on day 0 of AZD1222 vaccination. The CDR3 coding sequence is TGTGCCAGCAGTGAAGAGGCGGGGGGTGTCTATGGCTACACCTTC. It translates to CASSEEAGGVYGYTF. Based on the CDR3 plus reference TRBV2 and TRBJ1-2, the full variable domain is EPEVTQTPSHQVTQMGQEVILRCVPISNHLYFYWYRQILGQKVEFLVSFYNNEISEKSEIFDDQFSVERPDGSNFTLKIRSTKLEDSAMYFCASSEEAGGVYGYTFGSGTRLTVV.